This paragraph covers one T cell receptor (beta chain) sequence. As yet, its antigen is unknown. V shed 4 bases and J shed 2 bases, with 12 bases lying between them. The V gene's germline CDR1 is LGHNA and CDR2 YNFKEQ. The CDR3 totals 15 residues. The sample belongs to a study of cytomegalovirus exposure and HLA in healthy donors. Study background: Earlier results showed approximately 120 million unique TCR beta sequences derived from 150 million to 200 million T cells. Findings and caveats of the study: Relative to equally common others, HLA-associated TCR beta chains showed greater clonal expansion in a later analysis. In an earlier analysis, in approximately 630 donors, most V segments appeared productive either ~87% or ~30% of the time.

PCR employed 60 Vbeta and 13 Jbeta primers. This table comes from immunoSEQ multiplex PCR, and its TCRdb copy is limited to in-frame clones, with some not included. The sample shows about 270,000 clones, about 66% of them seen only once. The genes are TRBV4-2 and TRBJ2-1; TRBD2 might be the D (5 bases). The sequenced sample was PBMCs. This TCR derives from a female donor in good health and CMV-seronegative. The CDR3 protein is CASSPRYGTYNEQFF. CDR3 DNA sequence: TGTGCCAGCAGCCCCCGGTACGGGACCTACAATGAGCAGTTCTTC.